The T cell receptor beta chain under discussion was sequenced for a study of blood T cell repertoires in COVID-19. Study-wide context: PBMCs, B-cell-depleted T cells, or T cells were the source of the cDNA or gDNA that made up the material.

Authors' data handling: Estimated nucleated cell counts came from reference gene primer amplification. Data came from immunoSEQ multiplex PCR; TCRdb stores just in-frame clones and leaves some out. That table is the source of V, J and clone size, and D and trimming were worked out from the DNA. Of approximately 310,000 clones listed, roughly 86% are singletons. The sequenced sample consisted of peripheral blood. This receptor was taken from a woman aged 45-60 years who had recovered from COVID-19.

The CDR3 region has the DNA TGTGCCAGCAGCGTTACAGTGGCTGGGGCCAACGTCCTGACTTTC. Amino acid sequence: CASSVTVAGANVLTF. The genes are TRBV9 and TRBJ2-6; no firm D call. CDR3 length: 15 residues. The germline gives CDR1 SGDLS, CDR2 YYNGEE. The ends were cut back, 2 bases at V and 2 bases at J, with 8 bases in the middle.